The 15 T cell receptor beta chains below come from one sample, sequenced in a study. The sorted Tregs were CD4+CD25+CD127-/low cells. Each CDR3 protein gets one entry after TCRdb re-called the 5' RACE reads with MiXCR. The sample lists roughly 60,000 distinct CDR3 sequences; more than 25% were seen once. The sample consisted of tumor-infiltrating Tregs sorted from the breast tumor. The receptors derive from a female donor with breast cancer.

The rearrangement joins TRBV4-1 to TRBJ2-7, with D unclear. Trimming left V 1 base short and J 4 bases short, with 5 bases between. CDR1 and CDR2 (germline): MGHRA, YSYEKL. The CDR3 length is 12 residues. The CDR3 sequence is CASSQVGYEQYF. CDR3 DNA sequence: TGCGCCAGCAGCCAAGTCGGGTACGAGCAGTACTTC.

This clonotype was recorded a few times. The chain couples TRBV6-2 or TRBV6-3 to TRBJ2-7; D unresolved. V lost 2 bases and J 4 bases, leaving 9 bases between the germline ends. The length of the CDR3 is 13 residues. Germline CDR1 is MNHEY and CDR2 is SVGEGT. The chain's CDR3 is CASSYLERYEQYF. The DNA of the CDR3 is TGTGCCAGCAGTTACCTCGAAAGATACGAGCAGTACTTC.

This clonotype was recorded a few times. The gene calls are TRBV6-5 and TRBJ1-2; no definite D call. CDR1 is MNHEY and CDR2 is SVGAGI in the germline V gene. Trimming removed 7 bases from V and 0 bases from J, with 12 bases in between. CDR3 length: 14 residues. CDR3: CASKRPIANYGYTF. The CDR3 DNA follows: TGTGCCAGCAAACGACCGATAGCTAACTATGGCTACACCTTC.

The table lists this clonotype with a count of one. V gene TRBV4-1 combines with J gene TRBJ2-1; 8 bases line up with TRBD1. Germline assignment: CDR1 MGHRA and CDR2 YSYEKL. This CDR3 spans 18 amino acids. Trimming took 0 bases from V and 6 from J; bases not matched to a gene: 13. The CDR3 loop is CASSQDQGRRQGPNEQFF. Here the CDR3 DNA reads TGCGCCAGCAGCCAAGATCAGGGTAGGAGACAGGGGCCCAATGAGCAGTTCTTC.

A remark on this clonotype: A read error may explain this, as a much larger clone is one base away. The J gene is TRBJ1-3, the V gene TRBV5-1; D is unclear. The germline CDR1 and CDR2 sequences are SGHRS and YFSETQ. CDR3 size: 15 residues. Trimming shortened V by 1 base and J by 0 bases, and 8 bases separated the two germline ends. The CDR3 sequence: CASSLRHNSGNTIYF. The CDR3 DNA reads as TGCGCCAGCAGCTTGAGGCATAACTCTGGAAACACCATATATTTT.

This sequence joins TRBV27 and TRBJ2-3, with D perhaps TRBD2 (6 bases). Trimming removed 8 bases from V and 1 base from J, with 10 bases in between. This CDR3 is 13 amino acids long. Germline lookup yields CDR1 MNHEY and CDR2 SMNVEV (reference sequence). The CDR3 protein is CASAWGGTDTQYF. CDR3 sequence (DNA): TGTGCCAGCGCCTGGGGGGGCACAGATACGCAGTATTTT.

Details on this clonotype: Since no conserved phenylalanine or tryptophan closes the CDR3, a read error is the likely cause. The rearrangement links TRBV5-4 to TRBJ2-3, with 7 bases that match TRBD2. The CDR3 is 13 residues long. From germline, CDR1 is SGHNT and CDR2 YYREEE (reference sequence). The CDR3 here is CASGLAGGYTQYS. The CDR3 bases are TGTGCCAGCGGCTTGGCCGGGGGGTATACGCAGTATTCT.

There are many counts of this clonotype. The chain uses TRBV28 and TRBJ2-7; unclear D gene. Between the trimmed V and J ends, which lost 3 bases and 7 bases, there was a span of 13 bases. In germline, CDR1 is MDHEN, CDR2 SYDVKM. There are 13 residues in the CDR3. The CDR3 sequence is CASSLSQAREQYF. Here the CDR3 DNA reads TGTGCCAGCAGTTTGTCTCAGGCGAGGGAGCAGTACTTC. Full variable domain (missing parts from reference TRBV28 and TRBJ2-7): DVKVTQSSRYLVKRTGEKVFLECVQDMDHENMFWYRQDPGLGLRLIYFSYDVKMKEKGDIPEGYSVSREKKERFSLILESASTNQTSMYLCASSLSQAREQYFGPGTRLTVT.

Remarks on this clonotype: One base away lies a much larger clone, so this may be a sequencing read error. The CDR3 carries no conserved terminal phenylalanine or tryptophan, so it likely arises from a read error. This chain links TRBV9 with TRBJ1-2, with D unresolved. The CDR3 is 13 residues long. Germline V gene sequence: CDR1 SGDLS, CDR2 YYNGEE. Trimming left V 3 bases short and J 6 bases short, with 12 bases between. The CDR3 nucleotides read TGTGCCAGCAGCGACGCCCTTACCAATGGCTACACCCTC. Its translation is CASSDALTNGYTL.

Many counts were recorded for this clonotype. The chain recombines TRBV29-1 with TRBJ2-3; D unresolved. V shed 5 bases and J shed 3 bases, with 18 bases lying between them. Per germline, CDR1 SQVTM and CDR2 ANQGSEA. This CDR3 comprises 15 residues. The CDR3 DNA reads TGCAGCGTTACCCTCCGGCCCCTTGATACAGATACGCAGTATTTT. Protein product: CSVTLRPLDTDTQYF.

The chain is built from TRBV4-2 and TRBJ1-6; no definite D call. CDR1 and CDR2 (germline): LGHNA, YNFKEQ. The CDR3 spans 17 residues. V shed 0 bases and J shed 3 bases, with 12 bases lying between them. CDR3 in amino acids: CASSQDLLGNYNSPLHF. The CDR3 DNA follows: TGTGCCAGCAGCCAAGATCTGCTCGGGAACTATAATTCACCCCTCCACTTT.

This clonotype came up many times. The CDR3 sequence: CSAGTAGQPQHF. The CDR3 nucleotides read TGCAGCGCCGGGACAGCAGGTCAGCCCCAGCATTTT. V is TRBV29-1 and J is TRBJ1-5; 7 bases agree with TRBD1. CDR3 size: 12 residues. CDR1 is SQVTM, CDR2 ANQGSEA, per germline. J lost 6 bases, V lost 7 bases, and 6 bases had no gene match.

This clonotype was seen more than once but under ten times. This chain joins TRBV29-1 and TRBJ2-1; perhaps TRBD2 as D (6 bases). The V gene lost 4 bases and the J gene lost 3 bases, with 10 bases spanning the gap. Germline CDR1 reads SQVTM; CDR2 reads ANQGSEA. This CDR3 is 13 amino acids long. The CDR3 coding sequence is TGCAGCGTTGGGACCGGGGGCTACAATGAGCAGTTCTTC. Translating gives CSVGTGGYNEQFF.

The rearrangement links TRBV6-1 to TRBJ1-2; TRBD1 agrees at 12 bases. From germline, CDR1 is MNHNS and CDR2 SASEGT. Germline trimming cut 4 bases from V and 0 bases from J; bases unmatched to any gene: 6. The CDR3 loop spans 17 amino acids. The CDR3 nucleotides are TGTGCCAGCAGTGCTGGGACAGGGGGCCCAGCTAACTATGGCTACACCTTC. It yields the protein CASSAGTGGPANYGYTF.

The chain links TRBV6-5 to TRBJ1-2; D not certain. The CDR3 extends over 14 amino acids. The V end lost 7 bases, the J end lost 2 bases, and 14 bases lay between the germline ends. The germline V gene encodes CDR1 MNHEY and CDR2 SVGAGI. The CDR3 here is CASTPDERNYGYTF. CDR3 nucleotides: TGTGCCAGCACCCCTGATGAGAGGAACTATGGCTACACCTTC.